This entry lists 4 T cell receptor beta chains sequenced from one sample in a study of blood T cells in healthy people across ages. The second PCR ran about 7 to 12 cycles with a sample-barcoded 5' primer and J-beta primers. TCRdb used MiXCR to reprocess the 5' RACE reads, holding one entry per CDR3 protein. Of some 640,000 distinct CDR3 sequences in the sample, about 30% were seen once. The sample taken for sequencing was blood. Every receptor here comes from a woman aged 80 or over in good health.

This clonotype has a handful of counts. The rearrangement links TRBV30 to TRBJ1-1; D is unresolved. Germline assignment: CDR1 GTSNPN and CDR2 SVGIG (reference sequence). The CDR3 is 14 residues long. With 0 bases removed from V and 0 bases from J, the gap between germline ends came to 8 bases. The CDR3 region is CAWSVLRLNTEAFF. The CDR3 nucleotides read TGTGCCTGGAGTGTACTAAGGTTGAACACTGAAGCTTTCTTT.

This clonotype has at least ten counts. The chain links TRBV20-1 to TRBJ2-5; no clear D. Looked up from germline, CDR1 is DFQATT and CDR2 is SNEGSKA (reference sequence). The ends were cut back, 0 bases at V and 5 bases at J, with 13 bases in the middle. The CDR3 runs to 14 residues. The CDR3 DNA reads TGCAGTGCTAGAGATCCGGTTCGTCAGGAGACCCAGTACTTC. It codes for CSARDPVRQETQYF.

The sample holds a few counts of this clonotype. This chain joins TRBV18 and TRBJ1-2; TRBD1 aligns across 8 bases. Germline trimming cut 6 bases from V and 2 bases from J; bases unmatched to any gene: 11. Germline CDR1 and CDR2: KGHSH and LQKENI. The CDR3 extends over 16 amino acids. CDR3 residues: CASSRQTTGDNYGYTF. The CDR3 region has the DNA TGTGCCAGCTCCCGACAAACGACAGGGGACAACTATGGCTACACCTTC.

This clonotype was counted between two and nine times. The chain carries TRBV20-1 and TRBJ1-6, with D possibly matching TRBD1 (5 bases). CDR3 length: 15 amino acids. Trimming cost V 6 bases and J 3 bases, with 15 bases left between them. The germline CDR1 and CDR2 sequences are DFQATT and SNEGSKA (reference sequence). Here the CDR3 reads CSAPGADLYNSPLHF. The CDR3 nucleotides are TGCAGTGCCCCCGGGGCAGATCTCTATAATTCACCCCTCCACTTT.